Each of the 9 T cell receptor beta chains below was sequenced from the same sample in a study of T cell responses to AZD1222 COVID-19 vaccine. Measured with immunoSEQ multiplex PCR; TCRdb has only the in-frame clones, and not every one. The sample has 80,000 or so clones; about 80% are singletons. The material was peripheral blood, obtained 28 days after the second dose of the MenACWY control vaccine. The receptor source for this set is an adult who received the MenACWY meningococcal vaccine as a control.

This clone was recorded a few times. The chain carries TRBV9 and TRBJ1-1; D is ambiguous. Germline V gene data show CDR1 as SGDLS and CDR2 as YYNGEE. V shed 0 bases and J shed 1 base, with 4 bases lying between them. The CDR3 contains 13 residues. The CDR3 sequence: CASSVAENTEAFF. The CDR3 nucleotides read TGTGCCAGCAGCGTAGCTGAGAACACTGAAGCTTTCTTT.

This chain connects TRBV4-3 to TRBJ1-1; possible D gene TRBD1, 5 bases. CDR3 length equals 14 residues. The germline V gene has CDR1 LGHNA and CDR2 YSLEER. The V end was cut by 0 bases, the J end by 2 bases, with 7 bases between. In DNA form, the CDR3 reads TGCGCCAGCAGCCAAGATAGGGGAAACACTGAAGCTTTCTTT. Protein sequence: CASSQDRGNTEAFF.

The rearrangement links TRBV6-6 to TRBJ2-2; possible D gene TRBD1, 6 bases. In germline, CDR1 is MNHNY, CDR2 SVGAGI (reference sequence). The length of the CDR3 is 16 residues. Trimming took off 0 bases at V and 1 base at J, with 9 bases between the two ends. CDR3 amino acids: CASSYSDRLNTGELFF. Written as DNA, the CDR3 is TGTGCCAGCAGTTACTCCGACAGGCTGAACACCGGGGAGCTGTTTTTT.

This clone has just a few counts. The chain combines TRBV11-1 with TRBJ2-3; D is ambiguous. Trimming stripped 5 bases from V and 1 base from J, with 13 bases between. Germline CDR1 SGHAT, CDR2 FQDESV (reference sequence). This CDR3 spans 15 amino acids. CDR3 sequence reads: CASSPRVAGTDTQYF. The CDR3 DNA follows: TGTGCCAGCAGCCCTAGGGTTGCGGGCACAGATACGCAGTATTTT. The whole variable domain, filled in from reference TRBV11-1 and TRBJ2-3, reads EAEVAQSPRYKITEKSQAVAFWCDPISGHATLYWYRQILGQGPELLVQFQDESVVDDSQLPKDRFSAERLKGVDSTLKIQPAELGDSAMYLCASSPRVAGTDTQYFGPGTRLTVL.

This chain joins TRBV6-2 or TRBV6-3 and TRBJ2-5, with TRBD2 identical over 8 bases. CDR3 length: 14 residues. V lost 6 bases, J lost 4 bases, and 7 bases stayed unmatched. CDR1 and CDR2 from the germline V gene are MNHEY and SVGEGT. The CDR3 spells CASSRSGKGETQYF. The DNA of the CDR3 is TGTGCCAGCAGCCGTAGCGGGAAAGGAGAGACCCAGTACTTC.

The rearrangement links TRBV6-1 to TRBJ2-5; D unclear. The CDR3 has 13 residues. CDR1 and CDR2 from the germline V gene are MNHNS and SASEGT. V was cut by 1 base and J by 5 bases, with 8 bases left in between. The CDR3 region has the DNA TGTGCCAGCAGTGAAGATATAGGGGAGACCCAGTACTTC. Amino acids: CASSEDIGETQYF.

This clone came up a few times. The CDR3 sequence: CASSLWGLAANTGELFF. CDR3 nucleotide sequence: TGTGCCAGCAGTTTGTGGGGACTAGCGGCGAACACCGGGGAGCTGTTTTTT. This rearrangement joins TRBV28 to TRBJ2-2, with 11 bases identical to TRBD2. Looked up from germline, CDR1 is MDHEN and CDR2 is SYDVKM. Trimming removed 3 bases from V and 0 bases from J; junction bases left unmatched: 3. There are 17 residues in the CDR3.

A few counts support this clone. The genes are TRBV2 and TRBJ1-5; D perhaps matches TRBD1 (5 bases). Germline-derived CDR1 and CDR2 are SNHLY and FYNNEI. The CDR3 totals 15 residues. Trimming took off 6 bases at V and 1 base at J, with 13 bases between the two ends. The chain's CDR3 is CASSELGRSNQPQHF. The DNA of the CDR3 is TGTGCCAGCAGCGAGCTGGGACGGAGCAATCAGCCCCAGCATTTT.

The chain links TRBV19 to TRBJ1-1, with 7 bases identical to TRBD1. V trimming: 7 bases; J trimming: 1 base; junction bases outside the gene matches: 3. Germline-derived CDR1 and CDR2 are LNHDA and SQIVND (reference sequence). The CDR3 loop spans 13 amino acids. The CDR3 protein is CASIGDRNTEAFF. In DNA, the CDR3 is TGTGCCAGTATAGGGGACAGGAACACTGAAGCTTTCTTT. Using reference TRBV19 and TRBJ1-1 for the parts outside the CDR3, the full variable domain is DGGITQSPKYLFRKEGQNVTLSCEQNLNHDAMYWYRQDPGQGLRLIYYSQIVNDFQKGDIAEGYSVSREKKESFPLTVTSAQKNPTAFYLCASIGDRNTEAFFGQGTRLTVV.